This T cell receptor beta chain was found in a study of T-cell memory formation after mild COVID-19 (dated by TCRdb to about 2021). The study in broad terms: TCR sequence clusters from the two donors were found to be largely donor specific. T-cell clones expanding and contracting after mild COVID-19 in a couple of donors were tracked by longitudinal TCRalpha and TCRbeta repertoire sequencing. The cohort comprised two young, previously healthy adult volunteers, one female and one male.

This clonotype came up a few times. The target of this receptor is not known. Base qualities are not recorded, but no much larger clone differs from it by a single base. Ficoll-Paque density gradient centrifugation was used to isolate PBMCs. Overall results and qualifications from the work: The study included only a couple of mild cases, and larger cohorts that include severe cases with pre-infection samples were judged to be necessary. Contracting CD4+ clones were located mainly in the CM and EM memory subsets, whereas CD8+ clones were found to be enriched in EMRA. SARS-CoV-2 specificity was not confirmed for the second-wave clones peaking on day 37. Clones that contracted from day 15 to 85 showed balanced CD4/CD8 phenotypes, whereas a second wave of clones that expanded from day 15 to 37 leaned towards CD4+. Some responding clones were detected in pre-infection memory, suggesting pre-existing cross-reactive memory T cells joined the SARS-CoV-2 response.

The instrument was an Illumina NovaSeq 6000. Using 5'RACE with constant-segment primers, TCRalpha and TCRbeta cDNA libraries were constructed, with sample barcodes and unique molecular identifiers added in the process. Trizol reagent was used to extract RNA from every sample. Libraries were amplified in two PCR steps, with a second sample barcode and Illumina TruSeq adapters added in the second step. Sequencing of libraries was performed on an Illumina NovaSeq with 2 x 150 bp paired-end reads. On the study's bioinformatics: The reads were demultiplexed and collapsed into UMI-guided consensus sequences using migec v1.2.7. With mixcr v2.1.11, UMI consensuses were aligned to TRA and TRB V and J templates and assembled into clonotypes. A clonotype was counted as expanded or contracted only if both edgeR and NoisET called the change significant, with noise models trained on biological replicates. edgeR calls used a false discovery rate-adjusted p below 0.01 and a log2 fold-change threshold of 1. As an exploratory analysis of dynamics, PCA with hierarchical clustering was applied to max-normalized trajectories of the 1000 most abundant clonotypes. Each responding clone was given a CD4 or CD8 phenotype based on the CD4+ and CD8+ repertoires, which had been sequenced separately. TCRdb trimmed public reads at Q25 via fastp, called clones via MiXCR and kept in-frame beta chains. Identical CDR3 proteins give one entry, which carries the most common genes and DNA. The V and J calls and clone size come from TCRdb's table, not from the authors' own analysis. This sample comprises approximately 200,000 distinct CDR3 sequences, approximately 16% of them detected only once. Around 2% of the sample comes from the top ten.

The CDR3 holds 16 amino acids from the cysteine to the phenylalanine. Only the CDR3 region is kept as DNA, spanning 48 bases read in frame from base 1. The chain was built from TRBV21-1 and TRBJ2-7; TRBD1 is the table's D call, not checked against the DNA. TRBV21-1 is assigned pseudogene status. The TCR comes from an adult woman who had mild COVID-19 (a few samples of this study predate the infection). The sample titles of this study are shuffled in the database, so cell type and time point are left out; the donor was told from shared clones. Sequences were obtained from PBMCs or a T cell subset sorted from them (not recorded which). Here is the DNA: TGTGCCAGCAGCAAATGGGCAGGGGTCCGACGGAGCGAGCAGTACTTC. The encoded protein is CASSKWAGVRRSEQYF.